This TCR beta chain was identified in a study of shared clonotypes between healthy human individuals. The wider study: The study used three CD4 naive, three CD4 memory, two CD8 naive and one CD8 memory plate per donor. Study-level results: The study's rarefaction showed incomplete sorted-subset sequencing despite large depth. Sharing across four donors was highest in naive CD4 (approximately 5%) and lowest in memory CD8 (approximately 0.4%).

Germline V CDR1 and CDR2: MDHEN, SYDVKM. The V end lost 4 bases, the J end lost 7 bases, and 14 bases lay between the germline ends. The CDR3 is 14 residues long. Points on this clone: The antigen is unknown.

For every subset, genomic DNA was evenly distributed across several immunoSEQ plates. Assay: immunoSEQ multiplex PCR; the TCRdb copy retains only in-frame clones and omits some. In the table there are about 1.1 million clones, approximately 75% of which are singletons. The chain recombines TRBV28 with TRBJ2-1; TRBD1 is a possible D gene (7 bases). Sequenced input: memory CD4+ T cells from PBMCs. Sample subset: CD45RA-negative fraction. The clonotype comes from a man between 18 and 29 years old in good health. Some clones in this sample may be carry-over from other donors' samples. Written as DNA, the CDR3 is TGTGCCAGCAGTTCCAGGGGGGTTGGGAATGAGCAGTTCTTC. Its translation is CASSSRGVGNEQFF.